This TCR beta chain was profiled in a study of cytomegalovirus exposure and HLA in healthy donors. The PCR employed 60 Vbeta primers together with 13 Jbeta primers. Using immunoSEQ multiplex PCR, the repertoire was profiled, and TCRdb retains in-frame clones only, with some absent. This table holds around 91,000 clones, 64% found once. The sequencing sample was made of PBMCs. The clonotype was recovered from a man between 60 and 70 years old in good health and CMV-seronegative.

The chain's CDR3 is CASSLYGTGGSEQYF. Here the CDR3 DNA reads TGTGCCAGCAGTCTCTACGGGACAGGGGGCAGCGAGCAGTACTTC. The chain couples TRBV28 to TRBJ2-7, with TRBD1 identical over 12 bases. The germline V gene encodes CDR1 MDHEN and CDR2 SYDVKM. CDR3 size: 15 residues. Losses at the gene ends were 5 bases for V and 6 bases for J; bases not matched to a gene: 8.